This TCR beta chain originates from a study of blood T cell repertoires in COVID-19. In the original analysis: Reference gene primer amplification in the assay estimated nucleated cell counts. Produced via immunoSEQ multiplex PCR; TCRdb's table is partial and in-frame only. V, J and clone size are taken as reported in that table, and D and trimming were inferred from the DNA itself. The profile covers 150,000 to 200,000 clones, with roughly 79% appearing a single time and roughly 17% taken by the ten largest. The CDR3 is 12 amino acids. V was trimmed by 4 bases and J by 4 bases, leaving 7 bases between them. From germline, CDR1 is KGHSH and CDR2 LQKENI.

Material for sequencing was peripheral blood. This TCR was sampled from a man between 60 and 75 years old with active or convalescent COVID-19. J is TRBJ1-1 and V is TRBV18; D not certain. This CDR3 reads CASSLLATEAFF. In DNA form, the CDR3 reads TGTGCCAGCTCACTTTTGGCCACTGAAGCTTTCTTT.